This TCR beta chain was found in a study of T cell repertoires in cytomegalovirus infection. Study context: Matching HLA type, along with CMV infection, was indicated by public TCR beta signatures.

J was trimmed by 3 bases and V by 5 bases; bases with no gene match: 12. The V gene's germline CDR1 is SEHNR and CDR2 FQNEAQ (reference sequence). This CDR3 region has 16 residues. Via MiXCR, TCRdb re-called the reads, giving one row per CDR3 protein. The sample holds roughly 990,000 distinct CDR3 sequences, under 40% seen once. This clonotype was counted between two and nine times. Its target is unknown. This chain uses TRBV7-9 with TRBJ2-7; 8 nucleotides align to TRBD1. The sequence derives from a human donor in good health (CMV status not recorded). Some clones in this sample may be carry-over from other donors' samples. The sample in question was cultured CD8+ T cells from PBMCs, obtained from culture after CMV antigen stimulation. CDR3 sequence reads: CASSPDQGTGNYEQYV. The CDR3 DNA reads TGTGCCAGCAGCCCCGACCAGGGGACAGGTAACTACGAGCAGTACGTC.